The next 24 T cell receptor beta chains were all read from a single sample in a study of tumor-infiltrating lymphocytes in oesophageal squamous cell carcinoma. TCRdb reprocessed the PCR reads with MiXCR, giving one entry per CDR3 protein. The repertoire holds some 10,000 distinct CDR3 sequences, around 53% seen once, with 19% in the top ten. Sequencing was carried out using esophageal tumor tissue. These receptors were obtained from a female donor with esophageal squamous cell carcinoma.

The rearrangement joins TRBV7-3 to TRBJ2-7; D perhaps matches TRBD1 (6 bases). The J call may be in error: the DNA end matches TRBJ2-1 better. This CDR3 contains 17 residues. Germline CDR1 SGHTA, CDR2 FQGTGA. CDR3 DNA sequence: TGTGCCAGCAGCTACTCCGGGACACAGAGCTCCTACAATGAGCAGTTCTTC. This sequence encodes CASSYSGTQSSYNEQFF.

This clonotype was seen once. This chain links TRBV7-2 with TRBJ2-6; D is uncertain. The DNA end favors TRBJ2-7, so the J call may be wrong. The CDR3 loop spans 12 amino acids. The germline V gene encodes CDR1 SGHTA and CDR2 FQGNSA. For the CDR3, the DNA is TGTGCCAGCAGCTTCCCGGGCTGGGGGCAGTACTTC. Translating it yields CASSFPGWGQYF.

The gene calls are TRBV12-3 or TRBV12-4 and TRBJ2-1, with TRBD2 identical over 8 bases. V was pared by 7 bases and J by 5 bases, with 16 bases of the junction left unmatched. This CDR3 comprises 17 residues. The CDR3 loop is CASTGSQLAGTNNEQFF. The CDR3 DNA is TGTGCCAGCACCGGCAGCCAATTAGCGGGGACGAACAATGAGCAGTTCTTC.

This clonotype appeared many times. The chain employs TRBV2 and TRBJ2-1, with D maybe TRBD2 (5 bases). Germline V lookup: CDR1 SNHLY, CDR2 FYNNEI. Trimming took 7 bases from V and 8 from J, leaving 12 bases between them. The CDR3 runs 12 residues. The CDR3 region has the DNA TGTGCCAGCACGAGAACTAGTCATGAGCAGTTCTTC. Its translation: CASTRTSHEQFF.

This clonotype was counted many times. The chain has TRBV11-2 and TRBJ1-3; D unresolved. This CDR3 spans 13 amino acids. Germline assignment: CDR1 SGHAT and CDR2 FQNNGV. The V end lost 8 bases, the J end lost 3 bases, and 11 bases lay between the germline ends. CDR3 residues: CASSELSGNTIYF. For the CDR3, the DNA is TGTGCCAGCTCGGAATTGAGTGGAAACACCATATATTTT.

The chain joins TRBV24-1 to TRBJ2-1; a possible D gene is TRBD1 (6 bases). V lost 3 bases, J lost 0 bases, and 14 bases lay in between. The germline V gene encodes CDR1 KGHDR and CDR2 SFDVKD. The length of the CDR3 is 17 residues. The CDR3 here is CATSDTTTGSSYNEQFF. CDR3 DNA: TGTGCCACCAGTGATACCACTACAGGGAGCTCCTACAATGAGCAGTTCTTC.

This sequence joins TRBV7-2 and TRBJ2-6; D possibly matches TRBD1 or TRBD2 (5 bases each). The DNA end lines up better with TRBJ2-7; the J call may be wrong. The CDR3 sequence is 15 residues long. From germline, CDR1 is SGHTA and CDR2 FQGNSA. CDR3 protein: CASSYSGTDSYEQYF. The CDR3 DNA follows: TGTGCCAGCAGCTACTCCGGGACGGATTCCTACGAGCAGTACTTC.

The chain joins TRBV5-1 to TRBJ1-3, with TRBD1 identical over 7 bases. Germline V gene lookup returns CDR1 SGHRS and CDR2 YFSETQ. Trimming removed 4 bases from V and 8 bases from J; junction bases left unmatched: 6. The CDR3 sequence is 13 residues long. CDR3 coding DNA: TGCGCCAGCAGCGTAGGGGGCGCAGACACCATATATTTT. Translation: CASSVGGADTIYF.

Relative to its sample, this clonotype is large. The genes are TRBV7-6 and TRBJ2-1; D is undetermined. Trimming stripped 3 bases from V and 4 bases from J, with 7 bases between. Germline-derived CDR1 and CDR2 are SGHVS and FNYEAQ. This CDR3 has 13 amino acids. CDR3 amino acids: CASSFQSYNEQFF. The CDR3 bases are TGTGCCAGCAGCTTTCAGTCGTACAATGAGCAGTTCTTC.

The V and J genes are TRBV7-3 and TRBJ2-7; 7 bases match TRBD1. The DNA end is a closer match to TRBJ2-5, so the J assignment may be wrong. CDR1 and CDR2 (germline): SGHTA, FQGTGA. CDR3 size: 14 residues. The CDR3 coding sequence is TGTGCCAGCAGTGCACAGGGGAGAGGGGAGACCCAGTACTTC. Encoded protein: CASSAQGRGETQYF.

By share, this clonotype counts as medium-sized. V usage is TRBV27 and J usage is TRBJ2-7; 7 bases agree with TRBD2. The CDR3 totals 14 residues. Losses at the gene ends were 6 bases for V and 2 bases for J; bases not matched to a gene: 7. Germline CDR1 and CDR2: MNHEY and SMNVEV (reference sequence). The CDR3 loop is CASSIHGGTYEQYF. The DNA of the CDR3 is TGTGCCAGCAGCATACACGGGGGGACCTACGAGCAGTACTTC.

This clonotype was picked up one time. The rearrangement uses TRBV18 and TRBJ2-6; D gene unclear. CDR3 length: 14 amino acids. CDR1 KGHSH and CDR2 LQKENI come from the germline V gene. Trimming took 3 bases from V and 1 from J, leaving 4 bases between them. CDR3 bases: TGTGCCAGCTCACCGACATCTGGGGCCAACGTCCTGACTTTC. This sequence encodes CASSPTSGANVLTF.

The gene calls are TRBV7-3 and TRBJ2-2, with 11 bases identical to TRBD2. The CDR3 runs to 15 residues. CDR1 is SGHTA and CDR2 is FQGTGA in the germline V gene. V was pared by 4 bases and J by 4 bases, with 2 bases of the junction left unmatched. The CDR3 region has the DNA TGTGCCAGCAGCTCTACTAGCGGGAGCACCGGGGAGCTGTTTTTT. It encodes CASSSTSGSTGELFF.

The chain links TRBV7-3 to TRBJ2-1, with 11 positions matching TRBD2. This CDR3 region has 15 residues. Germline V gene lookup returns CDR1 SGHTA and CDR2 FQGTGA. V shed 1 base and J 9 bases; nucleotides not matched to a gene: 5. CDR3 nucleotide sequence: TGTGCCAGCAGCTTAAGCCTAGCGGGAGGAAGTGAGCAGTTCTTC. Translation: CASSLSLAGGSEQFF.

This clonotype is classed as medium-sized. The junction departs from the called germline gene at one end, perhaps through a read error. The chain has TRBV7-2 and TRBJ2-7; 7 bases match TRBD2. The germline V gene has CDR1 SGHTA and CDR2 FQGNSA. The CDR3 sequence is 14 residues long. CDR3 region: CASTLAAGANEQYF. The DNA for the CDR3 is TGTGCCAGCACCTTAGCGGCGGGAGCGAACGAGCAGTACTTC.

The J gene is TRBJ2-7, the V gene TRBV7-8, with TRBD2 identical over 11 bases. The germline V gene encodes CDR1 SGHVS and CDR2 FQNEAQ. The CDR3 extends over 16 amino acids. The trim removed 5 bases at V and 7 bases at J, leaving 13 bases unmatched. This chain's CDR3 is CASSPRLAGQRGEQYF. The DNA of the CDR3 is TGTGCCAGCAGCCCAAGACTAGCGGGACAGCGGGGGGAGCAGTACTTC.

This clonotype was seen at least ten times. The J gene is TRBJ1-1, the V gene TRBV18; TRBD1 might be the D (5 bases). There are 14 residues in the CDR3. Trimming removed 3 bases at V and 6 bases at J, with 14 bases between. CDR1 and CDR2 from the germline V gene are KGHSH and LQKENI. The CDR3 coding sequence is TGTGCCAGCTCACCTACGGCGGGGGGTGCTGAAGCTTTCTTT. This sequence encodes CASSPTAGGAEAFF.

This clonotype is termed medium-sized. The chain couples TRBV6-1 to TRBJ1-2; D is ambiguous. CDR3 length: 11 residues. V shed 8 bases and J shed 10 bases, with 14 bases lying between them. Germline lookup yields CDR1 MNHNS and CDR2 SASEGT. As DNA, the CDR3 is TGTGCCAGCGTTCTGAAAAGAGTCTACACCTTC. As protein: CASVLKRVYTF.

The V call is TRBV7-8, the J call TRBJ2-7, with TRBD2 matching over 11 bases. The J call may be wrong; the DNA end is better matched by TRBJ2-1. CDR1 and CDR2 from the germline V gene are SGHVS and FQNEAQ. There are 15 residues in the CDR3. The CDR3 DNA reads as TGTGCCAGCAGCCGGCTAGCGGGAGGTGGCTGGGAGCAGTTCTTC. Its protein is CASSRLAGGGWEQFF.

V and J are TRBV7-3 and TRBJ2-5; D remains unclear. The DNA end lines up better with TRBJ2-3; the J call may be wrong. This CDR3 region has 15 residues. CDR1 is SGHTA, CDR2 FQGTGA, per germline. CDR3 loop: CASSLRRDGTDTQYF. The CDR3 bases are TGTGCCAGCAGCTTAAGGCGCGATGGCACAGATACGCAGTATTTT.

This chain connects TRBV7-2 to TRBJ2-1; D not certain. Trimming pared 5 bases from V and 10 bases from J, leaving 15 bases between. This CDR3 spans 13 amino acids. Germline CDR1 and CDR2: SGHTA and FQGNSA. CDR3 amino acids: CASSPALAGEQFF. The CDR3 nucleotides read TGTGCCAGCAGCCCAGCCTTGGCAGGAGAGCAGTTCTTC. The full variable domain, completed using reference TRBV7-2 and TRBJ2-1, is GAGVSQSPSNKVTEKGKDVELRCDPISGHTALYWYRQSLGQGLEFLIYFQGNSAPDKSGLPSDRFSAERTGGSVSTLTIQRTQQEDSAVYLCASSPALAGEQFFGPGTRLTVL.

The genes are TRBV6-2 or TRBV6-3 and TRBJ1-3; TRBD1 might be the D (5 bases). Trimming pared 4 bases from V and 0 bases from J, leaving 10 bases between. Germline CDR1 MNHEY, CDR2 SVGEGT. There are 15 residues in the CDR3. The CDR3 is CASSSRQISGNTIYF. DNA for the CDR3: TGTGCCAGCAGTTCCCGACAGATCTCTGGAAACACCATATATTTT.

Concerning this clonotype itself: An end of the junction does not agree with germline; a read error may underlie this. The chain carries TRBV5-3 and TRBJ2-5, with D possibly matching TRBD1 (6 bases). TRBV5-3 is sorted into the ORF group, with uncertain function. This CDR3 spans 14 amino acids. DNA of the CDR3: TGTGCCAGCAGCTTGGACAGAGAGCAAGAGACCCAGTACTTC. It translates to CASSLDREQETQYF.

This clonotype was detected a few times. The rearrangement uses TRBV7-6 and TRBJ2-5; perhaps TRBD1 as D (7 bases). The CDR3 consists of 15 residues. Trimming took off 5 bases at V and 11 bases at J, with 24 bases between the two ends. Per the germline V gene, CDR1 is SGHVS and CDR2 is FNYEAQ. CDR3 region: CASSLQGTLNRGQYF. The CDR3 nucleotides are TGTGCCAGCAGCCTACAGGGGACACTTAACCGGGGGCAGTACTTC.